One and the same sample provided the 15 T cell receptor beta chains below, sequenced in a study of early T cells in non-severe SARS-CoV-2 infection (dated by TCRdb to the early 2020s). The library was made by 5' RACE. This sample was sequenced with a NextSeq 500. TCRdb reanalyzed the raw reads on its own, using fastp at Q25 for trimming and MiXCR for clone calling, and kept in-frame beta chains. When rows share a CDR3 protein, they turn into one entry using the most common DNA and genes. Across this sample there are tens of thousands of distinct CDR3 sequences, with approximately 8% seen only once. The ten largest clonotypes hold approximately 4% of the sample. The sequenced sample was whole blood, obtained at baseline. The receptors were sampled from an adult who was a healthcare worker with PCR-confirmed SARS-CoV-2 infection or an uninfected control (not recorded which).

This clonotype was detected a few times. The gene calls are TRBV24-1 and TRBJ2-3; 12 positions match TRBD2. CDR1 and CDR2 from the germline V gene are KGHDR and SFDVKD. The CDR3 runs 18 residues. V lost 4 bases to trimming and J lost 2 bases; unmatched junction nucleotides: 9. CDR3 nucleotides: TGTGCCACCAGTGAGTCGACTAGCGGGAGCTCTTTCACAGATACGCAGTATTTT. Its protein product is CATSESTSGSSFTDTQYF.

This clonotype was seen many times. The genes are TRBV5-1 and TRBJ1-2, with D tentatively TRBD1 (6 bases). The germline gives CDR1 SGHRS, CDR2 YFSETQ. Trimming took off 4 bases at V and 6 bases at J, with 16 bases between the two ends. The CDR3 runs to 14 residues. CDR3 loop: CASSRAGANDGYTF. The CDR3 nucleotides read TGCGCCAGCAGCCGGGCGGGGGCGAATGATGGCTACACCTTC.

This clonotype was counted at least ten times. This chain uses TRBV7-8 with TRBJ1-5; TRBD1 is a possible D gene (5 bases). Looked up from germline, CDR1 is SGHVS and CDR2 is FQNEAQ. V was shortened by 2 bases and J by 9 bases, with 8 bases between the two germline ends. CDR3 length: 12 residues. The CDR3: CASSLLGRPQHF. The CDR3 DNA reads TGTGCCAGCAGCTTATTGGGGCGGCCCCAGCATTTT.

This clonotype occurred a few times. V gene TRBV11-2 combines with J gene TRBJ2-7; 7 positions match TRBD1. CDR1 and CDR2 (germline): SGHAT, FQNNGV. Losses at the gene ends were 2 bases for V and 8 bases for J; bases not matched to a gene: 3. The CDR3 is 12 amino acids. The DNA for the CDR3 is TGTGCCAGCAGCTTAACAGGGGAAAAGCAGTACTTC. Its protein product is CASSLTGEKQYF. The full variable domain, completed using reference TRBV11-2 and TRBJ2-7, is EAGVAQSPRYKIIEKRQSVAFWCNPISGHATLYWYQQILGQGPKLLIQFQNNGVVDDSQLPKDRFSAERLKGVDSTLKIQPAKLEDSAVYLCASSLTGEKQYFGPGTRLTVT.

The rearrangement joins TRBV5-8 to TRBJ1-2; no clear D gene. There are 13 residues in the CDR3. Trimming pared 2 bases from V and 4 bases from J, leaving 9 bases between. Germline V gives CDR1 SGHTS, CDR2 YDEGEE. CDR3 sequence reads: CASSLLAFYGYTF. As DNA, the CDR3 is TGTGCCAGCAGCTTACTGGCTTTCTATGGCTACACCTTC.

This clonotype was seen a single time. The junction differs from germline at one of its ends, possibly a read error. This chain joins TRBV6-1 and TRBJ1-1; D is unclear. The CDR3 consists of 13 residues. Germline V gene data show CDR1 as MNHNS and CDR2 as SASEGT. The CDR3 nucleotides read TGTGTCAGCAATGGCCAGCCGAACACTGAAGCTTTCTTT. Encoded protein: CVSNGQPNTEAFF.

The table lists this clonotype with many counts. The chain couples TRBV5-4 to TRBJ2-7; TRBD1 aligns across 8 bases. The V gene's germline CDR1 is SGHNT and CDR2 YYREEE (reference sequence). Germline trimming cut 4 bases from V and 7 bases from J; bases unmatched to any gene: 7. This CDR3 comprises 13 residues. CDR3 amino acids: CASSTDRDREQYF. CDR3 nucleotides: TGTGCCAGCAGCACGGACAGGGACCGGGAGCAGTACTTC.

This clonotype was observed a handful of times. This rearrangement joins TRBV2 to TRBJ1-3; D ambiguous. In germline, CDR1 is SNHLY, CDR2 FYNNEI. The CDR3 consists of 14 residues. V gave up 10 bases and J gave up 6 bases, with 19 bases separating them. The CDR3 DNA sequence: TGTGCCACCTCGGAAGGGTCTGCAGAAAACACCATATATTTT. This translates into CATSEGSAENTIYF.

The genes are TRBV7-2 and TRBJ2-7, with D maybe TRBD2 (6 bases). Germline loops: CDR1 SGHTA, CDR2 FQGNSA. This CDR3 contains 14 residues. The germline V and J ends were trimmed by 0 bases and 6 bases, with 12 bases remaining between them. CDR3 sequence reads: CASSLAGTPTEQYF. The CDR3 DNA reads TGTGCCAGCAGCTTAGCTGGGACTCCCACCGAGCAGTACTTC.

This clonotype was observed a handful of times. V and J are TRBV29-1 and TRBJ2-3; D perhaps matches TRBD2 (6 bases). Trimming removed 1 base at V and 0 bases at J, with 17 bases between. The V gene's germline CDR1 is SQVTM and CDR2 ANQGSEA. There are 17 residues in the CDR3. The CDR3 DNA is TGCAGCGTTGAAGCATGGGAGGACTTTTCTAGCACAGATACGCAGTATTTT. Protein sequence: CSVEAWEDFSSTDTQYF.

This clonotype was detected a few times. The chain is built from TRBV10-1 and TRBJ1-5; D might be TRBD1 (5 bases). Germline V gene sequence: CDR1 WNHNN, CDR2 SYGVQD (reference sequence). The CDR3 has 15 amino acids. V was shortened by 3 bases and J by 3 bases, with 12 bases between the two germline ends. CDR3 amino acids: CASSDLDKNNQPQHF. DNA of the CDR3: TGCGCCAGCAGTGATTTGGACAAAAACAATCAGCCCCAGCATTTT.

The table lists this clonotype with many counts. V is TRBV6-5 and J is TRBJ1-3; no clear D. CDR1 and CDR2 from the germline V gene are MNHEY and SVGAGI. Trimming took 0 bases from V and 4 from J, leaving 13 bases between them. This CDR3 region has 16 residues. The CDR3 DNA follows: TGTGCCAGCAGTTACTCCCGACCTACCGGGGGAAACACCATATATTTT. Translation: CASSYSRPTGGNTIYF.

This chain uses TRBV20-1 with TRBJ2-7; 15 bases line up with TRBD2. Germline CDR1 DFQATT, CDR2 SNEGSKA (reference sequence). The CDR3 length is 16 residues. Germline trimming cut 6 bases from V and 0 bases from J; bases unmatched to any gene: 6. CDR3 region: CSARGTSGRYSYEQYF. In nucleotides, the CDR3 is TGCAGTGCGCGCGGGACTAGCGGGAGGTACTCCTACGAGCAGTACTTC.

This clonotype was detected many times. This chain joins TRBV12-3 or TRBV12-4 and TRBJ1-2, with D unresolved. The CDR3 runs to 13 residues. V lost 5 bases to trimming and J lost 6 bases, with 13 bases between them. CDR3 region: CASSPRGFDGYTF. The CDR3 DNA reads TGTGCCAGCAGTCCTCGGGGTTTCGATGGCTACACCTTC.

This clonotype has ten or more counts. This chain links TRBV19 with TRBJ2-7; D might be TRBD2 (5 bases). This CDR3 region has 13 residues. The V gene lost 5 bases and the J gene lost 6 bases, with 14 bases spanning the gap. Germline-derived CDR1 and CDR2 are LNHDA and SQIVND (reference sequence). CDR3 region: CASSGGAVGEQYF. In DNA form, the CDR3 reads TGTGCCAGTAGTGGAGGCGCGGTGGGCGAGCAGTACTTC.